Listed below are T cell receptor beta chains from one sample, sequenced in a study of T cell responses to AZD1222 COVID-19 vaccine. Method: immunoSEQ multiplex PCR; TCRdb's copy keeps in-frame clones and lacks some. Of some 150,000 clones in the sample, 90% to 95% were seen once. The material was peripheral blood, obtained on day 0 of AZD1222 vaccination. The receptors originated from an adult in good health. The CDR3 runs from the conserved cysteine through the conserved F or W. The D gene is left open where the match is weak. The size of a clone is reported for some rows only, either as once, few or many, or as a class for expanded clones.

. TRBJ2-3 . TRBV5-6 TGTGCCAGCATCCGGGACATCACTAGCACAGATACGCAGTATTTT CASIRDITSTDTQYF
. TRBJ2-7 once TRBV9 TGTGCCAGCAGTACTAGCTCCTACGAGCAGTACTTC CASSTSSYEQYF
. TRBJ2-1 . TRBV7-3 TGTGCCAGCAGCTTATTTGTGGGCGACAATGAGCAGTTCTTC CASSLFVGDNEQFF
TRBD1 TRBJ2-4 . TRBV28 TGTGCCAGCAGTTCGGGACAGCTGAATGTCAAAAACATTCAGTACTTC CASSSGQLNVKNIQYF
. TRBJ2-7 . TRBV15 TGTGCCACCAGCACACCCTTGGGACTCCTCTACGAGCAGTACTTC CATSTPLGLLYEQYF
TRBD1 TRBJ1-3 . TRBV28 TGTGCCAGCAGTCCTTCGGCCGGACAGGGTACTGGAAACACCATATATTTT CASSPSAGQGTGNTIYF
TRBD1 TRBJ1-1 . TRBV12-3/TRBV12-4 TGTGCCAGCAGCTCGGACAGGGGGACTGAAGCTTTCTTT CASSSDRGTEAFF
. TRBJ1-1 . TRBV19 TGTGCCAGTAGTATAGGAGGGGCGGAAGCTTTCTTT CASSIGGAEAFF
. TRBJ1-5 . TRBV6-1 TGTGCCAGCAGTGTGGGGCCGACTTTCCTTAATCAGCCCCAGCATTTT CASSVGPTFLNQPQHF
. TRBJ1-4 . TRBV2 TGTGCCAGCAGTGAAAGGGCGGGAATTCCCCCAACTAATGAAAAACTGTTTTTT CASSERAGIPPTNEKLFF
. TRBJ2-3 . TRBV7-2 TGTGCCAGCAGCTTAAATTCCGGCGTAGATACGCAGTATTTT CASSLNSGVDTQYF
. TRBJ2-3 . TRBV9 TGTGCCAGCAGTCGCACACCTAGCGGCACAGATACGCAGTATTTT CASSRTPSGTDTQYF
. TRBJ2-7 . TRBV27 TGTGCCAGCAGCCCCAGGGGCTCCTACGAGCAGTACTTC CASSPRGSYEQYF
TRBD2 TRBJ2-3 . TRBV10-3 TGTGCCATCAGTGAGTCGGGACTAGCGGGAGATACGCAGTATTTT CAISESGLAGDTQYF
TRBD1 TRBJ1-2 . TRBV11-2 TGTGCCAGCAGCTTAGTTTCGGAGGGGGCGGGCTATGGCTACACCTTC CASSLVSEGAGYGYTF
TRBD2 TRBJ2-1 . TRBV4-3 TGCGCCAGCAGCCAAGATTTCGCGGGAGGGCGAGAGTTCTTC CASSQDFAGGREFF
. TRBJ1-2 . TRBV12-3/TRBV12-4 TGTGCCAGCACCAGACTGGGTAAGGGCTACACCTTC CASTRLGKGYTF
TRBD2 TRBJ2-7 once TRBV7-3 TGTGCCAGCAGCATTAGCGGGAGGGCCGACGAGCAGTACTTC CASSISGRADEQYF
. TRBJ2-6 . TRBV27 TGTGCCAGTCACCCCGAGGGGTCAGGGGCCAACGTCCTGACTTTC CASHPEGSGANVLTF
TRBD1 TRBJ2-4 . TRBV6-6 TGTGCCAGCATCCCGGACAGGCAAAACATTCAGTACTTC CASIPDRQNIQYF
. TRBJ2-3 . TRBV2 TGTGCCAGCAGTGCGGGTTTAATATGGGAAAAAGATACGCAGTATTTT CASSAGLIWEKDTQYF
. TRBJ1-1 . TRBV19 TGTGCCACCAGGAAAAACACTGAAGCTTTCTTT CATRKNTEAFF
. TRBJ2-5 . TRBV4-3 TGCGCCAGCAGCCAAGACTGGACAGTGAAAGAGACCCAGTACTTC CASSQDWTVKETQYF
. TRBJ1-2 once TRBV6-5 TGTGCCAGCAGCGGTGCCGGACACCTTCGAGGCTACACCTTC CASSGAGHLRGYTF
. TRBJ2-2 . TRBV2 TGTGCCAGCAGGGACGGATCCTTCGGGGAGCTGTTTTTT CASRDGSFGELFF
. TRBJ1-6 . TRBV7-9 TGTGCCAGCAGCCGCGCCGGCGGGTCACCCCTCCACTTT CASSRAGGSPLHF
. TRBJ1-4 . TRBV4-1 TGCGCCAGCAGTTATCCGGGGGCCGACAGAACAAATGAAAAACTGTTTTTT CASSYPGADRTNEKLFF
TRBD1 TRBJ2-7 . TRBV27 TGTGCCAGCACCAGGACAGGATTCGATAGCTCCTACGAGCAGTACTTC CASTRTGFDSSYEQYF
. TRBJ1-6 . TRBV7-2 TGTGCCAGCAGCAAGGGAGATAATTCACCCCTCCACTTT CASSKGDNSPLHF
. TRBJ2-1 . TRBV6-2/TRBV6-3 TGTGCCAGCAGTTACGGGACGGGGAGCTCCTACAATGAGCAGTTCTTC CASSYGTGSSYNEQFF
. TRBJ1-6 . TRBV5-1 TGCGCCAGCAGCTCCCAGGATAATTCACCCCTCCACTTT CASSSQDNSPLHF
. TRBJ2-3 . TRBV28 TGTGCCAGCAGTCCCGGGGCCAGGAGCACAGATACGCAGTATTTT CASSPGARSTDTQYF
. TRBJ1-6 . TRBV25-1 TGTGCCAGCAGTGCGGCCGGGGCCCTAATTTCACCCCTCCACTTT CASSAAGALISPLHF
. TRBJ1-1 . TRBV7-9 TGTGCCAGCAGCTTAGCGGGAGGGCAGGGGACTGAAGCTTTCTTT CASSLAGGQGTEAFF
. TRBJ1-5 . TRBV20-1 TGCAGTGCTGCTTTCGATCAGCCCCAGCATTTT CSAAFDQPQHF
. TRBJ1-1 . TRBV7-3 TGTGCCAGCAGCCAAATGGGCCAGGGAAACACTGAAGCTTTCTTT CASSQMGQGNTEAFF
. TRBJ2-7 . TRBV5-1 TGCGCCAGCAGTGAGGCTCCCCAAAACGAGCAGTACTTC CASSEAPQNEQYF
. TRBJ1-1 . TRBV29-1 TGCAGCGTTGCCCCCTTGACAGCTTTCTTT CSVAPLTAFF
. TRBJ2-3 . TRBV2 TGTGCCACCTTAGACAGTAGCACAGATACGCAGTATTTT CATLDSSTDTQYF
. TRBJ2-1 . TRBV18 TGTGCCAGCTCACTAAACAGGGCCTCCTACAATGAGCAGTTCTTC CASSLNRASYNEQFF
. TRBJ1-5 . TRBV18 TGTGCCAGCTCACCAGGTAACAATCAGCCCCAGCATTTT CASSPGNNQPQHF